The rows below give T cell receptor beta chains drawn from one sample of a study of T cell responses to AZD1222 COVID-19 vaccine. Produced via immunoSEQ multiplex PCR; TCRdb's table is partial and in-frame only. The repertoire holds approximately 65,000 clones, with over 60% as singletons. This sample comprised peripheral blood, obtained on day 0 of AZD1222 vaccination. The origin of the receptors is an adult in good health. Both conserved end residues are part of each CDR3. The D gene is left open where the match is weak. Clone sizes are given selectively: once, few, many, or a class where the clone is expanded.

j_gene	d_gene	v_gene	abundance	CDR3nt	CDR3aa
TRBJ2-1	-	TRBV29-1	-	TGCAGCGTTGACCGAGGGACCTACAATGAGCAGTTCTTC	CSVDRGTYNEQFF
TRBJ2-1	-	TRBV3-1/TRBV3-2	few	TGTGCCAGCAGCCAAGATCAAACAGCAGGGAATGAGCAGTTCTTC	CASSQDQTAGNEQFF
TRBJ2-7	-	TRBV6-1	-	TGTGCCAGCAGTGAGCAGGGACTCTACGAGCAGTACTTC	CASSEQGLYEQYF
TRBJ2-6	TRBD2	TRBV5-1	-	TGCGCCAGCGGAGGGGACTACTCTGGGGCCAACGTCCTGACTTTC	CASGGDYSGANVLTF
TRBJ2-1	-	TRBV9	once	TGTTCCAGCAGCCCCCGTCGGGAAACCAGAGGGCAGTTCTTC	CSSSPRRETRGQFF
TRBJ2-1	TRBD2	TRBV9	-	TGTGCCAGCAGCGTATCAGCGGGGGGGCTGGTTGAGCAGTTCTTC	CASSVSAGGLVEQFF
TRBJ1-5	-	TRBV6-2/TRBV6-3	-	TGTGCCAGCAGTGCGGACAGCTATAGCAATCAGCCCCAGCATTTT	CASSADSYSNQPQHF
TRBJ2-1	-	TRBV6-2/TRBV6-3	-	TGTGCCAGCAGTTACTCGATACTAGCTGGCGATGAGCAGTTCTTC	CASSYSILAGDEQFF
TRBJ1-2	-	TRBV3-1/TRBV3-2	-	TGTGCCAGCAGCCAAGACAGTGGCTACACCTTC	CASSQDSGYTF
TRBJ1-1	-	TRBV28	once	TGTGCCAGCAGTTTGGTTGGGGGTTTTACTGAAGCTTTCTTT	CASSLVGGFTEAFF
TRBJ1-1	-	TRBV25-1	few	TGTGCCACCAAGCTGGGGAGGGGGACTGAAGCTTTCTTT	CATKLGRGTEAFF
TRBJ2-3	-	TRBV27	-	TGTGCCAGCACGGACACAGATACGCAGTATTTT	CASTDTDTQYF
TRBJ1-2	-	TRBV25-1	-	-	CASSEGATPSF
TRBJ2-1	TRBD2	TRBV7-2	few	TGTGCCAGCAGCTCAAACAGCGGGGGGGATTACAATGAGCAGTTCTTC	CASSSNSGGDYNEQFF
TRBJ2-2	-	TRBV6-1	-	TGTGCCAGCAGTGGCCGAGCAATAACGAACACCGGGGAGCTGTTTTTT	CASSGRAITNTGELFF
TRBJ2-7	-	TRBV30	once	TGTGCCTGGAGCCCCCCCCTGACAGACGAGCAGTACTTC	CAWSPPLTDEQYF
TRBJ2-7	TRBD2	TRBV10-3	-	TGTGCCAAGAACGTAACGAGGGAGGGGAGGCCCTACGAGCAGTACTTC	CAKNVTREGRPYEQYF
TRBJ1-6	-	TRBV28	-	TGTGCCAGCAGGGGGTTTATCTATAATTCACCCCTCCACTTT	CASRGFIYNSPLHF